The subject of this entry is one T cell receptor (beta chain). This clonotype was seen a handful of times. Its cognate antigen has yet to be identified. No clone much larger than this one lies a single base away; base qualities are absent. Library generation was performed with RT-PCR. The sequencing machine was an Illumina HiSeq 2500. TCRdb applied fastp at Q25 and MiXCR to the public reads, then kept only in-frame beta chains. Each entry is one CDR3 protein sequence, shown with its most common DNA and genes. The sample table contains some 600,000 distinct CDR3 sequences; only one count was recorded for approximately 14% of them. The biggest ten clones account for 7.5% to 9% of the sample. Per the germline V gene, SGHRS is the CDR1 and YFSETQ is the CDR2. Including the terminal cysteine and phenylalanine, the CDR3 comprises 15 residues. Only the CDR3 portion is preserved as DNA: 45 bases, with reading frame beginning at the first base. V and J lose 1 base and 0 bases, and a span of 8 bases separates them.

The sample is drawn from a study of response to subunit inactivated influenza vaccine (dated by TCRdb to the late 2010s). Regarding the complete study: Deep quantitative T cell receptor repertoire profiling was used in the study to track responses to a trivalent subunit inactivated influenza vaccine. Overall study results and their limits: The authors proposed that each seasonal influenza vaccination may bring in only a limited number of new T cells.

The specimen comprised PBMCs from blood, sampled roughly 15 days before vaccination. The rearrangement joined TRBV5-1 to TRBJ2-1, with no confident D gene call. This sequence was found in a man aged 50 to 60 who received an inactivated influenza vaccine. Donor details come from another sample of the same person, matched by shared clones. The base sequence is TGCGCCAGCAGCTTGATTGGGTTCTCCTACAATGAGCAGTTCTTC. Its protein product is CASSLIGFSYNEQFF.